This TCR beta chain was observed in a study of radiotherapy plus CTLA-4 blockade in lung cancer (dated by TCRdb to the late 2010s). Study-level background: Objective responses were observed in roughly a sixth of enrolled patients, and disease control was achieved in less than 40%.

In the case of this clone: The target of this receptor is not known. No much larger clone is present one base from it, and per-base qualities are unavailable.

Measured from the cysteine to the phenylalanine, the CDR3 is 14 residues long. The retained sequence is limited to the CDR3, 42 bases, with the frame set at the first base. V trim: 1 base; J trim: 7 bases; unmatched bases: 2. Reading the germline V gene gives CDR1 KGHSH and CDR2 LQKENI. The library relied on the immunoSEQ multiplex PCR assay. TCRdb re-hosts the immuneACCESS table, in-frame sequences only. Its copies lack some clones; in the studies checked, an unresolved V gene accounts for under half of them, and the cause for the rest is not known. The sample yields roughly 60,000 clones; roughly 76% were counted once. Roughly 3.1% of the sample goes to the ten largest clones. The study evaluated CTLA-4 blockade (ipilimumab) given together with focal radiation therapy in patients who had chemo-refractory metastatic non-small-cell lung cancer. Results the study describes overall, beyond this receptor: The strongest predictors of response, as reported, were early dynamic changes in blood T cell clones along with a rise in serum interferon-beta after radiation. TCR clones derived from tumors expanded in peripheral blood after treatment with radiotherapy and ipilimumab.

This clonotype was obtained from a human donor with non-small cell lung cancer who had a complete response to radiotherapy plus ipilimumab. The sequenced sample was peripheral blood, obtained from a patient treated with radiotherapy plus ipilimumab. The V and J segments used are TRBV18 and TRBJ2-4, with TRBD1 identical over 9 junction bases. The CDR3 protein sequence reads: CASSPRTGVNIQYF. Read as DNA, the sequence is TGTGCCAGCTCACCACGGACAGGGGTTAACATTCAGTACTTC.